Here is one TCR beta chain with its context. This clone was seen only once. This clone's antigen is unknown. Within one base of it there is no much larger clone, and no base qualities were kept. Libraries were made using the immunoSEQ multiplex PCR assay. As for how the authors treated the data: A statistical classification framework was developed to diagnose cytomegalovirus status using the catalog of TCR beta chain sequences. This immuneACCESS table, as held by TCRdb, lists in-frame sequences with V and J called but not all clones. Of the missing ones, under half trace to an unresolved V gene in checked studies; the others have no known cause. The V and J calls and clone size come from that table; D and trimming were worked out from the DNA. The sample records over 200,000 clones, 90% of which are singletons. Around 3.1% of the sample is taken by the ten largest. The V and J ends are trimmed by 0 bases and 4 bases, leaving 18 bases between them. From the cysteine through the phenylalanine, the CDR3 covers 18 amino acids. Left in the record is the CDR3 DNA by itself, 54 bases read in frame from the first base. Based on the germline V gene, the CDR1 and CDR2 sequences are MGHRA and YSYEKL.

Separate from the approximately 700-subject first cohort, the validation cohort of 120 subjects was the group to which the donors belonged. These data come from a study of cytomegalovirus exposure and HLA in healthy donors (TCRdb year 2017). Concerning the study at large: According to a later analysis, one platform produced both the roughly 110 validation repertoires and the roughly 640 repertoires of the first cohort. The aim of the study was to test whether cataloging public T cell receptors could identify signatures of past pathogen exposure. Along with the roughly 670-subject first cohort, a separate validation cohort of more than 90 different subjects was used. To predict cytomegalovirus infection status, the study combined high-throughput TCR immunosequencing, statistical association of individual TCRs with disease status, and machine learning. General conclusions and limits of the study: Across donors, most TCR sequences were observed very rarely, whereas some public TCRs were present in many individuals. A later analysis lacked HLA typing for the validation cohort, so it scored co-occurrence in that cohort across all 110 or so repertoires. Of the cluster scores, 90% to 95% were above 0 in a later analysis, which found that TCRs clustered in the first cohort also tended to co-occur in the approximately 130 validation repertoires. According to the authors, the approach could potentially be generalized to other disease states and immunological phenotypes. The classifier was reported to diagnose cytomegalovirus status with high specificity and sensitivity in both the original cohort and the validation cohort. The study gave a list of under 200 TCR beta chains associated with cytomegalovirus. A few of the identified cytomegalovirus-associated TCR beta chains were confirmed in vitro to be specific for cytomegalovirus antigens.

The source of this sequence is a woman younger than 45 in good health and CMV-seronegative. What was sequenced was PBMCs. The chain links TRBV4-1 with TRBJ2-2; no D gene call is confident. CDR3 reads: CASSQDFSVDLTTGELFF. The DNA is TGCGCCAGCAGCCAAGATTTTTCTGTGGACCTCACCACCGGGGAGCTGTTTTTT.